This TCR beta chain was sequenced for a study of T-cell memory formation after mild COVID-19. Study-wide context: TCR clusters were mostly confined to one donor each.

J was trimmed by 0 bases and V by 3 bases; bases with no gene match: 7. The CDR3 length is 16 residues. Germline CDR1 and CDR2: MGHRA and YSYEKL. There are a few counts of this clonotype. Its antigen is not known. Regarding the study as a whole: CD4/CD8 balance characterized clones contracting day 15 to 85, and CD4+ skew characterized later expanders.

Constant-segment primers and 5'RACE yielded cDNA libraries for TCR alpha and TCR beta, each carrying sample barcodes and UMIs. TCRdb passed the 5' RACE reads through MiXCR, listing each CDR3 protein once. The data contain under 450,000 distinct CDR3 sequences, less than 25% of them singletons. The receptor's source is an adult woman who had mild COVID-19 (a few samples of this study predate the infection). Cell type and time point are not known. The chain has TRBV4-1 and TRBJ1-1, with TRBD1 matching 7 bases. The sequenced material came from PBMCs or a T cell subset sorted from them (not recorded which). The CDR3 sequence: CASSQMSGTVNTEAFF. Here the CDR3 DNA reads TGCGCCAGCAGCCAGATGTCCGGGACAGTGAACACTGAAGCTTTCTTT.